The T cell receptor (beta chain) under discussion was sequenced for a study of cytomegalovirus exposure and HLA in healthy donors. Researchers ran the PCR with 60 Vbeta and 13 Jbeta primers. Sequencing used immunoSEQ multiplex PCR; TCRdb keeps in-frame clones, though not all of them. The data hold some 140,000 clones, with roughly three quarters observed a single time. The V gene's germline CDR1 is MNHNS and CDR2 SASEGT. The germline V and J ends were trimmed by 6 bases and 6 bases, with 15 bases remaining between them. The CDR3 loop spans 13 amino acids. The receptor was derived from a young man in good health and CMV-seronegative. The genes are TRBV6-1 and TRBJ2-7, with D possibly matching TRBD1 (7 bases). Sequenced sample: PBMCs. CDR3 in DNA: TGTGCCAGCAGCCCCGGCCAGGGGGGCGAGCAGTACTTC. Protein sequence: CASSPGQGGEQYF.